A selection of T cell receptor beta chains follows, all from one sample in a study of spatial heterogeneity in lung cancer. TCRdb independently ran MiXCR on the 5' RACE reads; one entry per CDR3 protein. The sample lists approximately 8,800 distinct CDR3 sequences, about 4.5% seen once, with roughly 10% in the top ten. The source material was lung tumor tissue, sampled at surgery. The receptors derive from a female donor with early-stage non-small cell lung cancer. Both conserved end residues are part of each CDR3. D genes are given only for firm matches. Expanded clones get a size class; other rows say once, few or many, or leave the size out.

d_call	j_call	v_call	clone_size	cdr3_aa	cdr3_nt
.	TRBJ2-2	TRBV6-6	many	CASTSTEANTGELFF	TGTGCCAGCACCTCGACCGAAGCGAACACCGGGGAGCTGTTTTTT
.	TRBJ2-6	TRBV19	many	CASSGQSSGANVLTF	TGTGCCAGTAGTGGGCAGAGCTCTGGGGCCAACGTCCTGACTTTC
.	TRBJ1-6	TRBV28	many	CASSSMGGGNSPLHF	TGTGCCAGCAGTTCAATGGGGGGCGGAAATTCACCCCTCCACTTT
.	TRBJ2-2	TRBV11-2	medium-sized	CASTLEEAGELFF	TGTGCCAGCACCCTAGAGGAGGCCGGGGAGCTGTTTTTT
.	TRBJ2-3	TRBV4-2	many	CASSQVFRWGDTQYF	TGTGCCAGCAGCCAAGTTTTCCGTTGGGGGGATACGCAGTATTTT
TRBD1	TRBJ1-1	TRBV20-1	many	CSARPLGQLTSEAFF	TGCAGTGCTAGGCCCTTGGGACAGTTAACGTCTGAAGCTTTCTTT
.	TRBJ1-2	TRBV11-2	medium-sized	CASSLGDYGYTF	TGTGCCAGCAGCCTGGGGGACTATGGCTACACCTTC
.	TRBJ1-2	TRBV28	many	CASSPPNREAYGYTF	TGTGCCAGCAGTCCACCCAACAGGGAGGCCTATGGCTACACCTTC
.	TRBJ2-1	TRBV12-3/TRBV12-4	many	CASSLDGGEQFF	TGTGCCAGCAGTTTAGACGGGGGTGAGCAGTTCTTC
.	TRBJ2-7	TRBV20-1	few	CSASSRPTGGSYEQYF	TGCAGTGCTAGTTCCCGCCCGACCGGGGGCTCCTACGAGCAGTACTTC
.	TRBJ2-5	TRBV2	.	CASSVGPGSETQYF	TGTGCCAGCAGTGTAGGGCCGGGATCAGAGACCCAGTACTTC
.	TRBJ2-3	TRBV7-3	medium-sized	CASSFSDRTTDTQYF	TGTGCCAGCAGCTTTTCCGACAGGACCACAGATACGCAGTATTTT
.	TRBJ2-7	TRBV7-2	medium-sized	CASSLLTGVGSYEQYF	TGTGCCAGCAGCTTACTAACGGGAGTCGGCTCCTACGAGCAGTACTTC
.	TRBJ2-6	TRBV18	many	CASSRGSSGANVLTF	TGTGCCAGCTCTCGCGGAAGCTCTGGGGCCAACGTCCTGACTTTC
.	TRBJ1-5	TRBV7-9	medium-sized	CASSSAGNQPQHF	TGTGCCAGCAGCTCCGCGGGAAATCAGCCCCAGCATTTT
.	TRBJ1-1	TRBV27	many	CASSFLDRLNTEAFF	TGTGCCAGCAGTTTCCTCGACAGGCTGAACACTGAAGCTTTCTTT
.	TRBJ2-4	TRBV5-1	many	CASSLGENIQYF	TGCGCCAGCAGCTTAGGGGAAAACATTCAGTACTTC
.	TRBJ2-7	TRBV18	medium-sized	CASSPPASGLNEQYF	TGTGCCAGCTCACCCCCAGCATCAGGGTTGAACGAGCAGTACTTC
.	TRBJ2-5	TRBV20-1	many	CSARDSASTKETQYF	TGCAGTGCTAGAGATTCGGCTAGCACCAAGGAGACCCAGTACTTC
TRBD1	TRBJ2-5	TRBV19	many	CATFPGGDSKHQETQYF	TGTGCCACTTTTCCAGGGGGCGACAGCAAGCATCAAGAGACCCAGTACTTC
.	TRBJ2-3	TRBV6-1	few	CASSAGTEKPTDTQYF	TGTGCCAGCAGTGCAGGGACGGAGAAACCCACAGATACGCAGTATTTT
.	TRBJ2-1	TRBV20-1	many	CSARLNGRHEQFF	TGCAGTGCCCGTTTGAACGGGAGACACGAGCAGTTCTTC
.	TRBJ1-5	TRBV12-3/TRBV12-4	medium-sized	CASSPEGLPQHF	TGTGCCAGCAGTCCTGAAGGCCTCCCCCAGCATTTT
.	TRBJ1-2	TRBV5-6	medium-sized	CASSLGQWNYGYTF	TGTGCCAGCAGCTTGGGACAGTGGAACTATGGCTACACCTTC
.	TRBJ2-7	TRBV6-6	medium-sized	CASSSKERHSSF	TGTGCCAGCAGTTCAAAGGAGAGACACTCCTCCTTC
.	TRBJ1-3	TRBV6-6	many	CASGGSSGNTIYF	TGTGCCAGCGGGGGGAGCTCTGGAAACACCATATATTTT
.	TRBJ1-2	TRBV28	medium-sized	CASTSPSNYGYTF	TGTGCCAGCACCTCTCCCAGCAACTATGGCTACACCTTC
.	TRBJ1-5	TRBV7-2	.	CASSLALREGNQPQHF	TGTGCCAGCAGCTTAGCTCTGAGGGAAGGAAATCAGCCCCAGCATTTT
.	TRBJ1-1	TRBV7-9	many	CASSQPFVEAFF	TGTGCCAGCAGCCAGCCGTTCGTTGAAGCTTTCTTT
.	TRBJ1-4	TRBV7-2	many	CASSLVLVTNEKLFF	TGTGCCAGCAGCTTAGTTCTGGTCACTAATGAAAAACTGTTTTTT
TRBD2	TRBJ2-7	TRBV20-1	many	CSARDSGSYEQYF	TGCAGTGCTAGGGATAGCGGGAGTTACGAGCAGTACTTC
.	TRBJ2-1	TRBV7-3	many	CASSSRSNEQFF	TGTGCCAGCAGCTCTAGGTCCAATGAGCAGTTCTTC
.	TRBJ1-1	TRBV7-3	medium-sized	CASSKGTITEAFF	TGTGCCAGCAGCAAAGGGACAATTACTGAAGCTTTCTTT
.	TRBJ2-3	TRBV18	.	CASSPPDLSLDTQYF	TGTGCCAGCTCACCACCGGACCTCTCTCTGGATACGCAGTATTTT
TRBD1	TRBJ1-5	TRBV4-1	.	CASSHPGQLYQPQHF	TGCGCCAGCAGCCATCCGGGACAGCTTTATCAGCCCCAGCATTTT
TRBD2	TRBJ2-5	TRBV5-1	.	CASSLEAAGGETQYF	TGCGCCAGCAGCTTGGAGGCAGCGGGAGGTGAGACCCAGTACTTC
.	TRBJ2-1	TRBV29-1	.	CSVEDQGRRSYNEQFF	TGCAGCGTTGAAGACCAAGGACGGAGGTCCTACAATGAGCAGTTCTTC
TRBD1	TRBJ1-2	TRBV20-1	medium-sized	CSAFTGDNYGYTF	TGCAGTGCTTTTACAGGGGACAACTATGGCTACACCTTC
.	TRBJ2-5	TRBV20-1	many	CSAIHTTEETQYF	TGCAGTGCTATTCACACAACCGAAGAGACCCAGTACTTC
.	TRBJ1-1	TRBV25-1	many	CASSDTEAFF	TGTGCCAGCAGTGACACTGAAGCTTTCTTT
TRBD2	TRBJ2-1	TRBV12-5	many	CASGLARGLASYNEQFF	TGTGCTAGTGGTTTGGCGCGAGGACTAGCGTCTTACAATGAGCAGTTCTTC
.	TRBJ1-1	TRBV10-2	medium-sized	CASRHSGTEAFF	TGCGCCAGCAGACACTCAGGGACTGAAGCTTTCTTT